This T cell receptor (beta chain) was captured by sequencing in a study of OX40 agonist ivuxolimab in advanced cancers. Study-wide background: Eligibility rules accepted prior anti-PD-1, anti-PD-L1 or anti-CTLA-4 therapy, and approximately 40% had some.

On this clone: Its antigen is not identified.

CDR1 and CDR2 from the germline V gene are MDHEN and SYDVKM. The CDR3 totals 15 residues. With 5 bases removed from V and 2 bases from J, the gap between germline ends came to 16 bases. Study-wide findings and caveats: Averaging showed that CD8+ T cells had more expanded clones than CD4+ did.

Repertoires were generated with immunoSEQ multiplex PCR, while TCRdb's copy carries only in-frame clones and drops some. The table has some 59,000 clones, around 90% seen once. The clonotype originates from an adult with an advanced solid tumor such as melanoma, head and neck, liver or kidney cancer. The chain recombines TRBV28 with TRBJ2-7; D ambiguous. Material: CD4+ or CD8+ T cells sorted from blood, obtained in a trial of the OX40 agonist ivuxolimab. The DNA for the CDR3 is TGTGCCAGCAGTCAGCCCGCGGCCGCCGCCTACGAGCAGTACTTC. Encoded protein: CASSQPAAAAYEQYF.